This T cell receptor (beta chain) stems from a study of T cell responses to AZD1222 COVID-19 vaccine. Points from the study as a whole: Just 5 or 6 AZD1222 recipients tested seropositive at baseline. Most donors were white British and more were female, and clonal diversity was possibly underestimated. Targets within unmutated variant regions were reportedly found for nearly half of spike-specific TCRs.

Sequencing was performed with immunoSEQ multiplex PCR; in TCRdb, only in-frame clones are kept and a portion is missing. Here the sample spans roughly 180,000 clones, 94% being singletons. As to this clone: Antigen specificity is unknown.

The CDR3 length is 17 residues. Germline V CDR1 and CDR2: SGDLS, YYNGEE. V was pared by 3 bases and J by 1 base, with 10 bases of the junction left unmatched. The gene calls are TRBV9 and TRBJ2-3; 8 bases are shared with TRBD2. This material consisted of peripheral blood, taken on day 0 of AZD1222 vaccination. The TCR originated in an adult in good health. The DNA for the CDR3 is TGTGCCAGCAGCGGGATACAGCGGGAGAGGGGCACAGATACGCAGTATTTT. Residues: CASSGIQRERGTDTQYF.